This TCR beta chain was sequenced in a study of post-analysis software for immune sequencing data. Study summary: The courses of disease that were included comprised relapsing-remitting, secondary progressive and progressive-relapsing multiple sclerosis.

Germline CDR1 reads MNHNY; CDR2 reads SVGAGI (reference sequence). This CDR3 region has 17 residues. Details on this clonotype: Its cognate antigen is unknown.

TCR beta cDNA libraries had unique molecular identifiers. MiXCR, applied by TCRdb to the PCR reads, yields one record per CDR3 protein. The sample gives about 820,000 distinct CDR3 sequences, roughly 50% of which show up once; around 4.5% is in the top ten. Findings and caveats of the study: Relative to controls, patients had five TRBV segments at higher frequency, with TRBV5-6, TRBV5-1 and TRBV20-1 among these. There was significantly lower normalized Chao1 diversity in multiple sclerosis patients than in controls.

The receptor was derived from a girl aged 5-17 years with multiple sclerosis. The rearrangement uses TRBV6-6 and TRBJ2-4; 16 bases agree with TRBD2. The J call may not be correct, given that the DNA end is closer to TRBJ2-7. The sequenced sample was blood. DNA for the CDR3: TGTGCCAGCAGTACGGGACTAGCGGGGGGGCCCTTCTACGAGCAGTACTTC. The encoded protein is CASSTGLAGGPFYEQYF.